These 16 T cell receptor beta chains originate from one sample sequenced in a study of OX40 agonist ivuxolimab in advanced cancers. Repertoires were generated with immunoSEQ multiplex PCR, while TCRdb's copy carries only in-frame clones and drops some. Here the sample spans some 80,000 clones, around nine tenths being singletons. The sample here was CD4+ or CD8+ T cells sorted from blood, taken in a trial of the OX40 agonist ivuxolimab. Receptors were obtained from an adult with an advanced solid tumor such as melanoma, head and neck, liver or kidney cancer.

The table lists this clone with a count of one. The rearrangement joins TRBV5-8 to TRBJ1-2; D gene unclear. Trimming stripped 1 base from V and 8 bases from J, with 21 bases between. This CDR3 spans 16 amino acids. Germline-derived CDR1 and CDR2 are SGHTS and YDEGEE. The CDR3 DNA follows: TGTGCCAGCAGCTTGTATGATGGAGGTAGAAGGAGCGGCTACACCTTC. It yields the protein CASSLYDGGRRSGYTF.

V gene TRBV10-1 combines with J gene TRBJ1-5; 8 bases map to TRBD1. Germline CDR1 reads WNHNN; CDR2 reads SYGVQD (reference sequence). The V gene end was trimmed by 6 bases and the J gene end by 3 bases; junction bases not matched to a gene: 1. There are 13 residues in the CDR3. The CDR3 DNA follows: TGCGCCAGCAGGGACAGGGACAATCAGCCCCAGCATTTT. Its translation: CASRDRDNQPQHF.

The chain recombines TRBV5-5 with TRBJ1-4, with D uncertain. Germline CDR1 reads SGHKS; CDR2 reads YYEKEE (reference sequence). Deletions cut 2 bases from V and 1 base from J, with 12 bases between. This CDR3 comprises 16 residues. Here the CDR3 DNA reads TGTGCCAGCAGCTTCGCCCCAATGGGAACTAATGAAAAACTGTTTTTT. It yields the protein CASSFAPMGTNEKLFF.

This chain links TRBV27 with TRBJ1-4; unclear D gene. This CDR3 contains 13 residues. V dropped 6 bases and J dropped 4 bases, with 9 bases sitting between them. Germline loops: CDR1 MNHEY, CDR2 SMNVEV (reference sequence). CDR3: CASSTSFNEKLFF. The CDR3 coding sequence is TGTGCCAGCAGCACCTCCTTTAATGAAAAACTGTTTTTT.

On this clone itself: Mismatch with germline at one junction end may stem from a read error. The chain links TRBV18 to TRBJ2-7; 8 nucleotides line up with TRBD1. Per germline, CDR1 KGHSH and CDR2 LQKENI. The CDR3 is 12 residues long. CDR3: CASSPGQGISDF. CDR3 DNA sequence: TGTGCCAGCTCACCCGGACAGGGAATCTCGGACTTC.

This clone was seen a handful of times. The chain is built from TRBV19 and TRBJ1-1; TRBD1 aligns across 7 bases. With 3 bases clipped from V and 10 bases from J, the junction kept 8 bases outside the gene matches. Per germline, CDR1 LNHDA and CDR2 SQIVND (reference sequence). The CDR3 length is 13 residues. CDR3 loop: CASSMAAGGGAFF. The CDR3, as DNA: TGTGCCAGTAGTATGGCGGCAGGGGGGGGAGCTTTCTTT.

CDR3 region: CASSPRGTSGYTGELFF. CDR3 nucleotides: TGTGCCAGCTCACCAAGGGGGACTAGCGGGTACACCGGGGAGCTGTTTTTT. This chain uses TRBV18 with TRBJ2-2; 12 nucleotides match TRBD2. The CDR3 length is 17 residues. Germline lookup yields CDR1 KGHSH and CDR2 LQKENI. With 2 bases clipped from V and 3 bases from J, the junction kept 4 bases outside the gene matches.

This sequence joins TRBV6-1 and TRBJ2-7, with no clear D. This CDR3 has 14 amino acids. Germline values: CDR1 MNHNS, CDR2 SASEGT. V was cut by 4 bases and J by 0 bases, with 10 bases left in between. CDR3 bases: TGTGCCAGCAGTGGATCGGCCAGCTCCTACGAGCAGTACTTC. Amino acids: CASSGSASSYEQYF.

The chain recombines TRBV5-4 with TRBJ2-3, with D hard to call. The CDR3 spans 16 residues. V was pared by 3 bases and J by 1 base, with 15 bases between. From germline, CDR1 is SGHNT and CDR2 YYREEE (reference sequence). CDR3 residues: CASSWGLDPRTDTQYF. The CDR3 coding sequence is TGTGCCAGCAGCTGGGGATTGGACCCGCGCACAGATACGCAGTATTTT.

The chain joins TRBV7-8 to TRBJ2-2; 7 bases align to TRBD1. Germline V gene sequence: CDR1 SGHVS, CDR2 FQNEAQ. Losses at the gene ends were 5 bases for V and 1 base for J; bases not matched to a gene: 4. The length of the CDR3 is 15 residues. CDR3 nucleotide sequence: TGTGCCAGCAGCCTACAGGGGTTGAACACCGGGGAGCTGTTTTTT. Encoded protein: CASSLQGLNTGELFF.

The V gene is TRBV20-1, the J gene TRBJ2-3; D unresolved. Per the germline V gene, CDR1 is DFQATT and CDR2 is SNEGSKA (reference sequence). The CDR3 extends over 11 amino acids. Between the trimmed V and J ends, which lost 4 bases and 6 bases, there was a span of 8 bases. Here the CDR3 reads CSATFGDTQYF. The DNA for the CDR3 is TGCAGTGCTACCTTTGGGGATACGCAGTATTTT.

The chain is built from TRBV6-5 and TRBJ1-1, with a possible D match to TRBD1 (5 bases). Trimming shortened V by 3 bases and J by 6 bases, and 14 bases separated the two germline ends. The CDR3 sequence is 14 residues long. Germline loops: CDR1 MNHEY, CDR2 SVGAGI. The CDR3 sequence is CASSYDDGTSEAFF. CDR3 nucleotide sequence: TGTGCCAGCAGTTATGACGACGGGACCTCTGAAGCTTTCTTT.

The chain has TRBV5-1 and TRBJ1-4; TRBD1 matches at 8 bases. V shed 4 bases, J shed 4 bases, and the junction held 6 bases outside the gene matches. The CDR3 loop spans 15 amino acids. Germline V gene sequence: CDR1 SGHRS, CDR2 YFSETQ. Here the CDR3 DNA reads TGCGCCAGCAGCCCAACAGGGGGTGGTAATGAAAAACTGTTTTTT. Translating it yields CASSPTGGGNEKLFF.

The chain carries TRBV30 and TRBJ1-2; D is undetermined. The ends were cut back, 2 bases at V and 2 bases at J, with 15 bases in the middle. Germline loops: CDR1 GTSNPN, CDR2 SVGIG (reference sequence). The CDR3 is 15 amino acids. CDR3 in DNA: TGTGCCTGGAGTCACCCCCAGGAGTCAAACTATGGCTACACCTTC. Translated, it gives CAWSHPQESNYGYTF. Filled out from reference TRBV30 and TRBJ1-2, the complete variable domain reads SQTIHQWPATLVQPVGSPLSLECTVEGTSNPNLYWYRQAAGRGLQLLFYSVGIGQISSEVPQNLSASRPQDRQFILSSKKLLLSDSGFYLCAWSHPQESNYGYTFGSGTRLTVV.

The table lists this clone with a few counts. This chain joins TRBV2 and TRBJ1-1; D not certain. CDR3 length: 15 residues. Germline V lookup: CDR1 SNHLY, CDR2 FYNNEI. The germline V and J ends were trimmed by 7 bases and 4 bases, with 19 bases remaining between them. CDR3 residues: CASTLSTAPGTEAFF. The CDR3 coding sequence is TGTGCCAGCACCTTGTCTACAGCCCCAGGCACTGAAGCTTTCTTT.

J is TRBJ1-2 and V is TRBV19, with 7 bases matching TRBD1. The CDR3 is 12 amino acids. V lost 7 bases and J lost 6; bases outside the gene matches: 5. The germline CDR1 and CDR2 sequences are LNHDA and SQIVND (reference sequence). CDR3 sequence reads: CASNDRDHGYTF. The CDR3 bases are TGTGCCAGTAATGACAGGGATCATGGCTACACCTTC.